Described below is a single T cell receptor (beta chain) sequence and its context. Naive CD8 cells were CD45RO-negative, positively selected for CCR7, excluding terminally differentiated effector memory CD45RA+ cells. Only in-frame clones appear in the TCRdb table, and some are missing; sequencing was by immunoSEQ multiplex PCR. The sample has about 600,000 clones; roughly 95% are singletons. This specimen belongs to a study of shared clonotypes between healthy human individuals. V lost 3 bases to trimming and J lost 9 bases; unmatched junction nucleotides: 5. Looked up from germline, CDR1 is LNHDA and CDR2 is SQIVND (reference sequence). This CDR3 contains 14 residues.

Sequencing input: naive CD8+ T cells sorted from blood. The V and J genes are TRBV19 and TRBJ2-1, with 10 bases aligning to TRBD2. This clonotype was sampled from a young woman in good health. The CDR3 bases are TGTGCCAGTAGTATCCGAGCGGGAGGGAGTGAGCAGTTCTTC. Translating it yields CASSIRAGGSEQFF.